The entry below gives a single T cell receptor (beta chain) sequence along with its context. One Seattle source followed patients from active infection through their disease course. The sample belongs to a study of blood T cell repertoires in COVID-19. As for the study in general: Researchers got acute and convalescent COVID-19 samples from the United States, Italy and Spain. T cells, B-cell-depleted T cells, or PBMCs supplied cDNA or gDNA.

In the original processing: How many nucleated cells were present was estimated from reference gene primer amplification. Using immunoSEQ multiplex PCR, the repertoire was profiled, and TCRdb retains in-frame clones only, with some absent. V, J and clone size derive from that table, while D and trimming were established from the DNA sequence. The table lists some 330,000 clones, nearly 90% of them singletons, with around 1.9% in the top ten. The ends lost 6 bases at V and 0 bases at J; junction bases unmatched: 9. The CDR3 spans 18 residues. Germline V gene lookup returns CDR1 MNHNY and CDR2 SVGAGI (reference sequence).

The V and J genes are TRBV6-6 and TRBJ1-6; 9 nucleotides align to TRBD1. What was sequenced was peripheral blood. The origin of this receptor is a woman aged 30 to 39 with COVID-19, enrolled during active disease. This chain's CDR3 is CASSTGGVSSSYNSPLHF. CDR3 nucleotides: TGTGCCAGCAGCACAGGGGGCGTCTCCAGCTCCTATAATTCACCCCTCCACTTT.